These 9 T cell receptor beta chains were sequenced from one sample in a study of regulatory T cells in long-lasting Graves disease. With iRepertoire HTBI primers and Arm-PCR of CDR3 regions, TCR beta libraries were built. MiXCR, applied by TCRdb to the multiplex PCR reads, yields one record per CDR3 protein. The table shows hundreds of thousands of distinct CDR3 sequences, with 16% occurring only once. The time point here: newly diagnosed GD, antithyroid drugs for less than 3 months. Making the TCR library involved RNA that had been extracted from PBMCs. This sample was also put to use in a study of T cells in Graves' hyperthyroidism and ophthalmopathy.

The specimen was peripheral blood mononuclear cells (PBMCs), collected at new diagnosis, from a patient treated with antithyroid drugs. The source of these receptors is a man aged 18 to 35 with Graves disease.

The chain links TRBV28 to TRBJ1-2, with D possibly matching TRBD1 (5 bases). Germline CDR1 reads MDHEN; CDR2 reads SYDVKM. This CDR3 spans 13 amino acids. Trimming shortened V by 3 bases and J by 6 bases, and 11 bases separated the two germline ends. The CDR3 DNA follows: TGTGCCAGCAGTTTGAGGGTGACAGATGGCTACACCTTC. Amino acids: CASSLRVTDGYTF.

The table lists this clonotype with many counts. V is TRBV7-3 and J is TRBJ2-1, with D maybe TRBD2 (5 bases). The CDR3 sequence is 15 residues long. CDR1 and CDR2 (germline): SGHTA, FQGTGA. V was pared by 4 bases and J by 0 bases, with 10 bases between. CDR3 amino acids: CASSSGLTSYNEQFF. CDR3 coding DNA: TGTGCCAGCAGCTCCGGACTGACCTCCTACAATGAGCAGTTCTTC.

V and J are TRBV9 and TRBJ2-3, with TRBD2 matching 8 bases. J lost 2 bases, V lost 3 bases, and 5 bases had no gene match. The germline gives CDR1 SGDLS, CDR2 YYNGEE. This CDR3 is built from 15 residues. The chain's CDR3 is CASSGGSGVTDTQYF. In nucleotides, the CDR3 is TGTGCCAGCAGCGGGGGTAGCGGGGTCACAGATACGCAGTATTTT.

The chain couples TRBV4-1 to TRBJ1-4; the match to TRBD1 covers 7 bases. Per germline, CDR1 MGHRA and CDR2 YSYEKL. The CDR3 is made up of 17 amino acids. V was pared by 2 bases and J by 7 bases, with 13 bases of the junction left unmatched. For the CDR3, the DNA is TGCGCCAGCAGCCAACATAGTTTTGAGGGGGCGAGTGAAAAACTGTTTTTT. It codes for CASSQHSFEGASEKLFF.

This clonotype was found a few times. The V call is TRBV29-1, the J call TRBJ2-1; 9 nucleotides match TRBD1. Germline V gene sequence: CDR1 SQVTM, CDR2 ANQGSEA. The CDR3 sequence is 14 residues long. V shed 6 bases, J shed 4 bases, and the junction held 7 bases outside the gene matches. CDR3 DNA: TGCAGCGTATCGGACAGGGGTGGGTACAATGAGCAGTTCTTC. It is translated as CSVSDRGGYNEQFF.

This clonotype was observed many times. The J gene is TRBJ2-2, the V gene TRBV5-1; D gene uncertain. Germline assignment: CDR1 SGHRS and CDR2 YFSETQ. V was trimmed by 2 bases and J by 1 base, leaving 9 bases between them. CDR3 size: 15 residues. The CDR3 sequence: CASSFGVLNTGELFF. The CDR3 coding sequence is TGCGCCAGCAGCTTTGGAGTTCTGAACACCGGGGAGCTGTTTTTT.

This clonotype has ten or more counts. The rearrangement uses TRBV28 and TRBJ1-5, with 7 bases aligning to TRBD1. Germline V lookup: CDR1 MDHEN, CDR2 SYDVKM. Trimming removed 7 bases from V and 0 bases from J; junction bases left unmatched: 6. This CDR3 region has 15 residues. This chain's CDR3 is CASNSQGDSNQPQHF. CDR3 coding DNA: TGTGCCAGCAACTCCCAGGGGGATAGCAATCAGCCCCAGCATTTT.

This clonotype was recorded at least ten times. The chain couples TRBV7-8 to TRBJ2-7; 12 bases line up with TRBD2. Per germline, CDR1 SGHVS and CDR2 FQNEAQ. The CDR3 has 15 amino acids. V gave up 4 bases and J gave up 3 bases; unmatched junction bases: 4. In nucleotides, the CDR3 is TGTGCCAGCAGCTCCCGACTAGCGGGGGACTACGAGCAGTACTTC. It encodes CASSSRLAGDYEQYF.

This clonotype was counted between two and nine times. The CDR3 region is CASSLSFPGPYNEQFF. The DNA of the CDR3 is TGTGCCAGCAGTTTATCGTTCCCAGGGCCCTACAATGAGCAGTTCTTC. This chain uses TRBV27 with TRBJ2-1; tentatively, D is TRBD1 (5 bases). The CDR3 length is 16 residues. The germline V and J ends were trimmed by 0 bases and 2 bases, with 11 bases remaining between them. Germline assignment: CDR1 MNHEY and CDR2 SMNVEV (reference sequence).